This T cell receptor beta chain was obtained from a study of cytomegalovirus exposure and HLA in healthy donors. Findings of the study overall: It emerged from a later analysis that several of the most significant clusters appeared to be linked to common viral pathogens.

Researchers ran the PCR with 60 Vbeta and 13 Jbeta primers. Sequenced by immunoSEQ multiplex PCR; TCRdb stores in-frame clones only, minus some. The table shows some 200,000 clones, with 80% to 90% occurring only once. This CDR3 region has 15 residues. The V and J ends lost 7 bases and 0 bases respectively, with 14 bases between them. Germline CDR1 and CDR2: SGHRS and YFSETQ. In the case of this clone: Its antigen is unidentified.

The source is a woman between 18 and 30 years old in good health and CMV-seronegative. The chain carries TRBV5-1 and TRBJ1-5; perhaps TRBD1 as D (5 bases). Sequencing used PBMCs. The CDR3 DNA is TGCGCCAGCCGGGTAGGGGTAACTAGCAATCAGCCCCAGCATTTT. It yields the protein CASRVGVTSNQPQHF.